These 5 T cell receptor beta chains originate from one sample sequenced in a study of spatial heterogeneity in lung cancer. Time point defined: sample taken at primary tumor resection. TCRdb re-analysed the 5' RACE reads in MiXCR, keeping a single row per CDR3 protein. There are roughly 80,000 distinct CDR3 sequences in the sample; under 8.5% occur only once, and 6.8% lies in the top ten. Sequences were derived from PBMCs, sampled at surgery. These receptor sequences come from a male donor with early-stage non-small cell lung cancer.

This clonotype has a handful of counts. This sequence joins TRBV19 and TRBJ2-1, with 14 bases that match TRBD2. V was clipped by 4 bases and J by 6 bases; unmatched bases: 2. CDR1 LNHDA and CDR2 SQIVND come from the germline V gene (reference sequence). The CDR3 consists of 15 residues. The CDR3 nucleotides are TGTGCCAGTAGTAAGGGACTAGCGGGAGTCAATGAGCAGTTCTTC. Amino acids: CASSKGLAGVNEQFF.

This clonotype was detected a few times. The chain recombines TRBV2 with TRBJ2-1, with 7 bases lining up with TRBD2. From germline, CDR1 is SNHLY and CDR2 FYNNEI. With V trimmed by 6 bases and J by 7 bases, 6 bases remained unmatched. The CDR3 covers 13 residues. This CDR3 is CASRSGLMNEQFF. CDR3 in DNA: TGTGCCAGCAGGTCGGGACTAATGAATGAGCAGTTCTTC.

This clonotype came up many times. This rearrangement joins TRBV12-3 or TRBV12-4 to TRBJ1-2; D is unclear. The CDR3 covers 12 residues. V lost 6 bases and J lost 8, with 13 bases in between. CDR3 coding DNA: TGTGCCAGCAGGGAGTGGGAGGAAGGCTACACCTTC. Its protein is CASREWEEGYTF.

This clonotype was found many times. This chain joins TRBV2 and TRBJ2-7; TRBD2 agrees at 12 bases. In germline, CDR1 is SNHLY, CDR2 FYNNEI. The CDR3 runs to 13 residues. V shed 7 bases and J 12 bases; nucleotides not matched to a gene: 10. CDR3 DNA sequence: TGTGCCAGCAAGGGACTAGCGGGTGGCAAAACGTACTTC. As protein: CASKGLAGGKTYF.

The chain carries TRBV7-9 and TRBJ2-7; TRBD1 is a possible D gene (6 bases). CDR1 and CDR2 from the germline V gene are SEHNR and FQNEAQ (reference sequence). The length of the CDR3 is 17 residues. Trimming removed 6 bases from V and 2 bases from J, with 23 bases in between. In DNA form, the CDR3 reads TGTGCCAGCAGTCGGCGAGCCCGGGACACCGACGCCTACGAGCAGTACTTC. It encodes CASSRRARDTDAYEQYF. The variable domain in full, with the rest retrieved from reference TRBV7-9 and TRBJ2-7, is DTGVSQNPRHKITKRGQNVTFRCDPISEHNRLYWYRQTLGQGPEFLTYFQNEAQLEKSRLLSDRFSAERPKGSFSTLEIQRTEQGDSAMYLCASSRRARDTDAYEQYFGPGTRLTVT.